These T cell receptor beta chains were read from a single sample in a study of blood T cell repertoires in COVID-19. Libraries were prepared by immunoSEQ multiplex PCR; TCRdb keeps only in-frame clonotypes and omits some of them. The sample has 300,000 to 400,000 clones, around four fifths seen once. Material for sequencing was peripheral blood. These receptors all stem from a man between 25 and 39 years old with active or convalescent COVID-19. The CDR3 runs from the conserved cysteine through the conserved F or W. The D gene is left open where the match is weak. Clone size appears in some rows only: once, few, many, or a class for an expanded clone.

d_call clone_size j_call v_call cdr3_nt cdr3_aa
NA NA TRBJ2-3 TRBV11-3 TGTGCCAGCAGCTTTATACAGAGCACAGATACGCAGTATTTT CASSFIQSTDTQYF
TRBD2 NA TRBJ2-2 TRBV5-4 TGTGCCAGCAGGTTAGCGGGACCCACCGGGGAGCTGTTTTTT CASRLAGPTGELFF
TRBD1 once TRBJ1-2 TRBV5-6 TGTGCCAGCACCCGGTTAGAAACAGGGGCAGGCTACACCTTC CASTRLETGAGYTF
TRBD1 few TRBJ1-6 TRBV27 TGTGCCAGCAGGACCGGGACAGTTAATTCACCCCTCCACTTT CASRTGTVNSPLHF
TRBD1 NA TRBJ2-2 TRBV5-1 TGCGCCAGCAGCTCCACCGGGACAGGGGTCACCGGGGAGCTGTTTTTT CASSSTGTGVTGELFF
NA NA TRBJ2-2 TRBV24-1 TGTGCCACCAGTGATACAAGGGCAGCCAGGGGGAACACCGGGGAGCTGTTTTTT CATSDTRAARGNTGELFF
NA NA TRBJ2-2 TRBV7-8 TGTGGGTCCCTAGCGCCCTACACCGGGGAGCTGTTTTTT CGSLAPYTGELFF
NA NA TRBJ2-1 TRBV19 TGTGCCAGTACCAGGGGGGATTACCCTAATGAGCAGTTCTTC CASTRGDYPNEQFF
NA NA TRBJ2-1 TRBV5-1 TGCGCCAGCCCCGACAGTTACAATGAGCAGTTCTTC CASPDSYNEQFF
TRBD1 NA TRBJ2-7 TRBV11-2 TGTGCCAGCAGCCCTCGGACAGGGGGACCCTACGAGCAGTACTTC CASSPRTGGPYEQYF
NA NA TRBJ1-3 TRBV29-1 TGCAGCGTTGAGTGGCAGGGTCGGAACACCATATATTTT CSVEWQGRNTIYF
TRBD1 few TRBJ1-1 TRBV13 TGTGCCAGCAGCCCCAATGGACAGGGGAACACTGAAGCTTTCTTT CASSPNGQGNTEAFF
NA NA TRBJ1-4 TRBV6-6 TGTGCCAGCAGTTCCGGGTATGAAAAACTGTTTTTT CASSSGYEKLFF
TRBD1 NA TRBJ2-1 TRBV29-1 TGCAGCGTTGAAGGGACAGGGGATTACAATGAGCAGTTCTTC CSVEGTGDYNEQFF
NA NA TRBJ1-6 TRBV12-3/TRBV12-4 TGTGCCAGCAGCCGGGACGGGGGTTCACCCCTCCACTTT CASSRDGGSPLHF
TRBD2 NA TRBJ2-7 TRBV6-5 TGTGCCAGTACCCCCACTAGCGGAAACAAATACGAGCAGTACTTC CASTPTSGNKYEQYF
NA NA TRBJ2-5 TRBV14 TGTGCCAGCAGCCAAGGCCTACAGGGTTTTGGAGAGACCCAGTACTTC CASSQGLQGFGETQYF
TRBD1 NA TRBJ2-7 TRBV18 TGTGCCAGCTCACCACAACCCTTCGGGACAGGGACGTACGAGCAGTACTTC CASSPQPFGTGTYEQYF
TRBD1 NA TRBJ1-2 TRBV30 TGTGCCTGGAGTAGAGGGGACAGGGCAGAAGGCTACACCTTC CAWSRGDRAEGYTF
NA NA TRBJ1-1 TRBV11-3 TGTGCCAGCAGCTTAATCCAGGCAGGGGTCACTGAAGCTTTCTTT CASSLIQAGVTEAFF
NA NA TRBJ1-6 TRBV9 TGTGCCAGCAGCCTGGGGGGGCAGAATAATTCACCCCTCCACTTT CASSLGGQNNSPLHF
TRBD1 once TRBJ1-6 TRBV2 TGTGCCAGCAGTGTTGACAGGGGCAATTCACCCCTCCACTTT CASSVDRGNSPLHF
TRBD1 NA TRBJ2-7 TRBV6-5 TGTGCCAGCAGCCGCCTAGGGGGCATCCACGAGCAGTACTTC CASSRLGGIHEQYF
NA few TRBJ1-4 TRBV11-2 TGTGCCAGCAGCTTGGAATCGGCGGGGGGCGAAAAACTGTTTTTT CASSLESAGGEKLFF
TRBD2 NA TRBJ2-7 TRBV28 TGTGCCAGCAGAGTCGGCGGCGGGAGCTCCTACGAGCAGTACTTC CASRVGGGSSYEQYF
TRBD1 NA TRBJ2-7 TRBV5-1 TGCGCCAGCAGCTGGGACAGTCCTCCCTACGAGCAGTACTTC CASSWDSPPYEQYF
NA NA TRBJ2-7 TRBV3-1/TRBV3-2 TGTGCCAGCAGTCCCAGACAGTACGGAACCAGCTACGAGCAGTACTTC CASSPRQYGTSYEQYF
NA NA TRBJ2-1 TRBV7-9 TGTGCCAGCATCCACTCCGGGGAGCAGTTCTTC CASIHSGEQFF
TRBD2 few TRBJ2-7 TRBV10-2 TGCGCCACCTCTGGGACTAGCGGGGCCTACGAGCAGTACTTC CATSGTSGAYEQYF
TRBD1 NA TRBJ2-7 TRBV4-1 TGCGCCAGCAGCCAAGAAGGACAGGGGGCTCGCGAGCAGTACTTC CASSQEGQGAREQYF
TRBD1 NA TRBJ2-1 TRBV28 TGTGCCAGCAGTTCCCCGGGACAGTTCTACAATGAGCAGTTCTTC CASSSPGQFYNEQFF
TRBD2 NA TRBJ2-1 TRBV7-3 TGTGCCAGCAGGCCGGGACTAGCGGGCGGCGAGCAGTTCTTC CASRPGLAGGEQFF
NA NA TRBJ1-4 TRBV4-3 TGCGCCAGCAGCCCGCGGGGGCAGAGGGATGAAAAACTGTTTTTT CASSPRGQRDEKLFF
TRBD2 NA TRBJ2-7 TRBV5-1 TGCGCCAGCAGCTGGGGGTCGGAGCGGGAGTTACCCTACGAGCAGTACTTC CASSWGSERELPYEQYF
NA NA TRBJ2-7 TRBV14 TGTGCCAGCAGCCATACGACTATTCAGTACTTC CASSHTTIQYF
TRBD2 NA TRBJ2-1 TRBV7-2 TGTGCCAGCAGCTTGGTGGGCGGGGGGGCTTACAATGAGCAGTTCTTC CASSLVGGGAYNEQFF
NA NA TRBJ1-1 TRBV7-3 TGTGCCAGCAGCACAAAGGGGGGGACTGAAGCTTTCTTT CASSTKGGTEAFF
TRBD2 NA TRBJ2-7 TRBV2 TGTGCCAGCAGACGACCGACGGGGGGTGCCGTGAAAACGACCGAGCAGTACTTC CASRRPTGGAVKTTEQYF
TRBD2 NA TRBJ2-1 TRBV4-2 TGTGCCAGCAGCCAAAGGACTAGCGGGGGGGCCAATGAGCAGTTCTTC CASSQRTSGGANEQFF
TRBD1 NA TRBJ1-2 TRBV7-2 TGTGCCAGCAGCTTAGGAGGTAGCGAGGGGGCCGCTGGCTACACCTTC CASSLGGSEGAAGYTF